A single sample is the source of the 4 T cell receptor beta chains below, sequenced in a study of radiotherapy plus CTLA-4 blockade in lung cancer. This table comes from immunoSEQ multiplex PCR, and its TCRdb copy is limited to in-frame clones, with some not included. The table shows about 110,000 clones, with around 84% occurring only once. The source material was peripheral blood, sampled from a patient treated with radiotherapy plus ipilimumab. All receptors come from a human donor with non-small cell lung cancer that progressed on radiotherapy plus ipilimumab. Some clones in this sample may be carry-over from other donors' samples.

The chain employs TRBV27 and TRBJ1-2; D may be TRBD1 (6 bases). The germline CDR1 and CDR2 sequences are MNHEY and SMNVEV (reference sequence). The CDR3 has 13 residues. The ends were cut back, 5 bases at V and 1 base at J, with 8 bases in the middle. The CDR3 bases are TGTGCCAGCAGTGCCAGGGGTAACTATGGCTACACCTTC. This codes for CASSARGNYGYTF.

About this clone: At the DNA level, this CDR3 is encoded by other sequences in the same sample as well. The chain employs TRBV5-6 and TRBJ1-5; possible D gene TRBD1, 6 bases. This CDR3 spans 16 amino acids. V lost 4 bases to trimming and J lost 2 bases, with 16 bases between them. Germline V gene lookup returns CDR1 SGHDT and CDR2 YYEEEE. Here the CDR3 DNA reads TGTGCCAGCAGCCGAGAGGGGGGGCGGGGCAATCAGCCCCAGCATTTT. Its translation: CASSREGGRGNQPQHF.

Only one count was recorded for this clone. This chain links TRBV6-1 with TRBJ2-3, with 11 bases that match TRBD2. The germline V gene has CDR1 MNHNS and CDR2 SASEGT. J gave up 2 bases and V 7 bases, and 5 bases lay outside the gene matches. This CDR3 region has 15 residues. This CDR3 is CASIGTSGHTDTQYF. CDR3 nucleotide sequence: TGTGCCAGCATCGGGACTAGCGGTCACACAGATACGCAGTATTTT.

The rearrangement uses TRBV5-1 and TRBJ2-3; the D gene is possibly TRBD2 (6 bases). Trimming took 4 bases from V and 4 from J, leaving 10 bases between them. The germline V gene encodes CDR1 SGHRS and CDR2 YFSETQ. The CDR3 contains 13 residues. The CDR3 sequence is CASSQGLSDTQYF. The CDR3 DNA sequence: TGCGCCAGCAGCCAGGGACTTTCAGATACGCAGTATTTT.